This TCR beta chain was identified in a study of blood T cell repertoires in COVID-19. Across the whole study: Samples taken during acute and convalescent COVID-19 were collected in the United States, Italy and Spain.

In the authors' methods: Nucleated cell number was recorded as an estimate derived from reference gene primer amplification. Sequencing was performed with immunoSEQ multiplex PCR; in TCRdb, only in-frame clones are kept and a portion is missing. That table furnishes V, J and clone size, whereas the DNA furnished D and trimming. The sample yields approximately 320,000 clones, about 92% seen once. The CDR3 runs 19 residues. The V gene end was trimmed by 3 bases and the J gene end by 3 bases; junction bases not matched to a gene: 15. Germline V gene sequence: CDR1 DFQATT, CDR2 SNEGSKA (reference sequence).

The sequenced sample was PBMCs or T cells enriched from blood (not recorded which). This TCR derives from a man aged 60 to 75 who had recovered from COVID-19. The chain employs TRBV20-1 and TRBJ2-7; TRBD2 matches 15 bases. The CDR3 bases are TGCAGTGCTAGTTCCCGGTTCGGGACTAGCGGGAGGACGGGCTACGAGCAGTACTTC. Amino acid sequence: CSASSRFGTSGRTGYEQYF.